This entry lists 16 T cell receptor beta chains sequenced from one sample in a study of cytomegalovirus exposure and HLA in healthy donors. Profiled with immunoSEQ multiplex PCR; TCRdb holds only in-frame clones, not every one. The top ten hold less than 3% of the sample, which has about 140,000 clones, 70% to 90% seen once. Material for sequencing was PBMCs. These receptor sequences come from a man aged 18 to 29 in good health and CMV-seronegative.

In regard to this clone: At one boundary the junction diverges from the germline segment, which might be a read error. J is TRBJ2-1 and V is TRBV28; TRBD2 matches at 8 bases. Germline assignment: CDR1 MDHEN and CDR2 SYDVKM. CDR3 size: 15 residues. The CDR3 sequence: CASTPPGLGYSEQFF. The CDR3 coding sequence is TGTGCCAGCACCCCCCCGGGACTAGGATACAGTGAGCAGTTCTTC.

The genes are TRBV4-1 and TRBJ2-1; TRBD2 matches at 11 bases. The V gene end was trimmed by 3 bases and the J gene end by 6 bases; junction bases not matched to a gene: 10. This CDR3 is 17 amino acids long. Germline CDR1 reads MGHRA; CDR2 reads YSYEKL. CDR3 region: CASSHGTTSGIVNEQFF. CDR3 sequence (DNA): TGCGCCAGCAGCCACGGAACGACTAGCGGGATAGTCAATGAGCAGTTCTTC.

This chain connects TRBV30 to TRBJ1-5; a possible D gene is TRBD1 (6 bases). V was cut by 0 bases and J by 0 bases, with 6 bases left in between. Germline V gene sequence: CDR1 GTSNPN, CDR2 SVGIG (reference sequence). The CDR3 sequence is 14 residues long. The CDR3, as DNA: TGTGCCTGGAGTGTACAGGGTAGCAATCAGCCCCAGCATTTT. This sequence encodes CAWSVQGSNQPQHF.

The chain employs TRBV11-3 and TRBJ2-2; D is undetermined. CDR3 length equals 11 residues. Germline V lookup: CDR1 SGHNT, CDR2 YENEEA. The V end was cut by 5 bases, the J end by 7 bases, with 5 bases between. CDR3 residues: CASSAIGELFF. CDR3 nucleotides: TGTGCCAGCAGCGCTATCGGGGAGCTGTTTTTT.

This rearrangement joins TRBV6-6 to TRBJ2-7; tentatively, D is TRBD2 (5 bases). This CDR3 contains 15 residues. V dropped 0 bases and J dropped 2 bases, with 11 bases sitting between them. Per germline, CDR1 MNHNY and CDR2 SVGAGI (reference sequence). CDR3 nucleotide sequence: TGTGCCAGCAGTTACTCGAACCAGGAGGCCTACGAGCAGTACTTC. Translated: CASSYSNQEAYEQYF.

The gene calls are TRBV19 and TRBJ2-7, with 8 bases matching TRBD2. Germline V gives CDR1 LNHDA, CDR2 SQIVND (reference sequence). This CDR3 is built from 15 residues. The V gene end was trimmed by 1 base and the J gene end by 2 bases; junction bases not matched to a gene: 4. In DNA, the CDR3 is TGTGCCAGTAGTATAGGCGGGGGGAGGACCTACGAGCAGTACTTC. Amino acid sequence: CASSIGGGRTYEQYF.

This chain links TRBV27 with TRBJ1-1; D gene ambiguous. From germline, CDR1 is MNHEY and CDR2 SMNVEV (reference sequence). The CDR3 length is 14 residues. V was pared by 5 bases and J by 4 bases, with 14 bases between. The CDR3 protein is CASSPIDGSTEAFF. The CDR3 coding sequence is TGTGCCAGCAGTCCAATTGATGGGAGCACTGAAGCTTTCTTT.

This clone occurred a few times. This rearrangement joins TRBV11-3 to TRBJ2-1; 8 positions match TRBD2. Trimming removed 1 base from V and 4 bases from J; junction bases left unmatched: 9. The CDR3 runs to 17 residues. The V gene's germline CDR1 is SGHNT and CDR2 YENEEA. In DNA, the CDR3 is TGTGCCAGCAGCTTAGCGGGCAGTACTAGCGGTTACAATGAGCAGTTCTTC. The encoded protein is CASSLAGSTSGYNEQFF.

The chain couples TRBV6-5 to TRBJ2-1; a possible D gene is TRBD2 (5 bases). Trimming pared 6 bases from V and 7 bases from J, leaving 7 bases between. CDR3 length: 11 amino acids. From germline, CDR1 is MNHEY and CDR2 SVGAGI. The CDR3 loop reads CASRLGNEQFF. CDR3 nucleotides: TGTGCCAGCAGACTAGGGAATGAGCAGTTCTTC.

The gene calls are TRBV19 and TRBJ1-2, with D possibly being TRBD1 (6 bases). Trimming removed 5 bases at V and 4 bases at J, with 17 bases between. Germline loops: CDR1 LNHDA, CDR2 SQIVND (reference sequence). The CDR3 contains 15 residues. CDR3 region: CASSRRDIEGYGYTF. The CDR3 nucleotides read TGTGCCAGTAGTCGAAGGGACATTGAGGGCTATGGCTACACCTTC.

This clone turned up a few times. The gene calls are TRBV2 and TRBJ1-6; 9 nucleotides match TRBD1. Germline V gene sequence: CDR1 SNHLY, CDR2 FYNNEI. V was clipped by 3 bases and J by 8 bases; unmatched bases: 5. This CDR3 contains 15 residues. The CDR3 sequence is CASSDMTGGDSPLHF. The CDR3 DNA sequence: TGTGCCAGCAGTGATATGACAGGGGGAGATTCACCCCTCCACTTT.

The genes are TRBV2 and TRBJ1-2; TRBD1 aligns across 8 bases. The germline V gene encodes CDR1 SNHLY and CDR2 FYNNEI. The junction had 11 bases not matched to a gene; V was cut back by 7 bases and J by 7 bases. This CDR3 has 14 amino acids. Here the CDR3 reads CASNTEDRGLGYTF. The CDR3 DNA follows: TGTGCCAGCAATACCGAAGACAGGGGCCTTGGCTACACCTTC.

The V and J genes are TRBV27 and TRBJ2-3; 14 bases fit TRBD2. V lost 7 bases, J lost 6 bases, and 6 bases stayed unmatched. The CDR3 contains 15 residues. CDR1 MNHEY and CDR2 SMNVEV come from the germline V gene (reference sequence). The CDR3 sequence is CASNLGLAGVDTQYF. The CDR3 DNA is TGTGCCAGCAACCTGGGACTAGCGGGAGTGGATACGCAGTATTTT.

This clone was detected a few times. The J gene is TRBJ1-2, the V gene TRBV18, with 10 bases matching TRBD1. Looked up from germline, CDR1 is KGHSH and CDR2 is LQKENI. CDR3 length equals 15 residues. Trimming cost V 3 bases and J 8 bases; bases outside gene matches: 9. This chain's CDR3 is CASSPRQGANPGYTF. The CDR3 DNA reads as TGTGCCAGCTCACCGAGACAGGGGGCCAACCCGGGCTACACCTTC.

V is TRBV21-1 and J is TRBJ1-1. TRBV21-1 is marked as a pseudogene. This CDR3 has 15 residues. In DNA, the CDR3 is TGTGCCAGCAGCAAACCGTTCGGGAGGGGTCTAGGGGCTTTCTTT. This codes for CASSKPFGRGLGAFF.

The gene calls are TRBV28 and TRBJ2-1; 8 nucleotides match TRBD2. The germline gives CDR1 MDHEN, CDR2 SYDVKM. The CDR3 runs 16 residues. J was trimmed by 9 bases and V by 6 bases; bases with no gene match: 16. The CDR3 nucleotides read TGTGCCAGCAGCCGGGGGAGCCTAGCGGGTCGGGGTGAGCAGTTCTTC. Translating gives CASSRGSLAGRGEQFF.